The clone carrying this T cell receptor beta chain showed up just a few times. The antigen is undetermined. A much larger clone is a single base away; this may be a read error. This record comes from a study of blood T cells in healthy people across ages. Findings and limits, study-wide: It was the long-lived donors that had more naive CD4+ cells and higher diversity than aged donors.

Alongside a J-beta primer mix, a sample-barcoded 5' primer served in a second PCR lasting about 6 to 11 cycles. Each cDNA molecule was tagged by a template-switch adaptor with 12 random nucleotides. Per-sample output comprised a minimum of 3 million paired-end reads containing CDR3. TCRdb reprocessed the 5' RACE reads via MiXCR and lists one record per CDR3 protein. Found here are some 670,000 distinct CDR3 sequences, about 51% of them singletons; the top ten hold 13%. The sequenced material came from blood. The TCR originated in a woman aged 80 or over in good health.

In DNA, the CDR3 is TGCGCCAGCAGCGTGGGGGAGACCTACAATGAGCAGTTCTTC. Translation: CASSVGETYNEQFF. The rearrangement links TRBV5-1 to TRBJ2-1; D possibly matches TRBD1 or TRBD2 (5 bases each). Trimming took off 4 bases at V and 2 bases at J, with 10 bases between the two ends. From germline, CDR1 is SGHRS and CDR2 YFSETQ. The CDR3 runs to 14 residues.